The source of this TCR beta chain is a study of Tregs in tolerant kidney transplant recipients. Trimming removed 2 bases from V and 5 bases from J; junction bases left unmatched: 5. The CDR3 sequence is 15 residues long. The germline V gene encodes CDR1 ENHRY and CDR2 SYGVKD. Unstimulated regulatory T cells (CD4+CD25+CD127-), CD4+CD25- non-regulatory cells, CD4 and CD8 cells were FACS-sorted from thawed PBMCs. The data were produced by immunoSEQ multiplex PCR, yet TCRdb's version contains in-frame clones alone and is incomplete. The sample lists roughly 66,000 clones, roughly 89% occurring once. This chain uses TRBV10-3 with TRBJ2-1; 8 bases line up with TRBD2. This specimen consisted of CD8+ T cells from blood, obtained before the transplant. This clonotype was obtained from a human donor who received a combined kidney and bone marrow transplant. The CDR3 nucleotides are TGTGCCATCAGTGAGCCTCGGGGGGGCGACAATGAGCAGTTCTTC. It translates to CAISEPRGGDNEQFF.